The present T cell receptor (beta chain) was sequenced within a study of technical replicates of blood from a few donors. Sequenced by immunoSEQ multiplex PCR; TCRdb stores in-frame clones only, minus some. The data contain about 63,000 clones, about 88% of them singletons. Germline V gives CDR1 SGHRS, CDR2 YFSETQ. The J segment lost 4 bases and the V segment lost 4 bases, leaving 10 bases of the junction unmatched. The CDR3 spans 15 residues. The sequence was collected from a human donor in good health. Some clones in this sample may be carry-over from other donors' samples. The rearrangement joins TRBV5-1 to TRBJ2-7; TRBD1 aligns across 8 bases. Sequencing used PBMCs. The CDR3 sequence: CASSLNTGGRYEQYF. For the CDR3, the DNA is TGCGCCAGCAGCCTTAACACAGGGGGTCGGTACGAGCAGTACTTC.